This T cell receptor (beta chain) appears in the sequencing data of a study of CXCR3-negative and CXCR3-positive naive CD8 T cells. Cells that were CD45RO-CCR7+CD27+CD95- constituted naive CD8+ T cells. The CDR3 runs to 13 residues. The study made its TRB cDNA libraries by 5' RACE, adding UMI labels. Reanalyzing the 5' RACE reads, TCRdb keeps one entry per CDR3 protein, without DNA. In total, the table holds about 90,000 distinct CDR3 sequences. Comment on this clonotype: Its antigen remains unidentified.

Study-level findings and limits: CXCR3-positive naive cells had more hydrophobic TRB CDR3s than CXCR3-negative naive cells.

The receptor's source is a human donor in good health. Some clones in this sample may be carry-over from other donors' samples. The sequenced material came from naive CXCR3+ CD8+ T cells from blood. Subset indicated: CD45RO-CCR7+CD27+CD95- naive CD8+ T cells expressing CXCR3 (TNR3+). This sequence joins TRBV12-3 or TRBV12-4 and TRBJ1-2; TCRdb's assignment of TRBD1 cannot be checked, as there is no DNA. The CDR3: CASTKQGFYGYTF.